The clone carrying this TCR beta chain was seen a few times. Its antigen is not identified. The data were taken from a study of OX40 agonist ivuxolimab in advanced cancers. Background on the study: Having had anti-PD-1, anti-PD-L1 or anti-CTLA-4 therapy before was allowed, and roughly 40% had some.

Study-wide results and limits: Among the lowest peripheral clonal expansion occurred in 0.1-3.0 mg/kg partial responders. The study observed clonal expansion of CD4+ and CD8+ blood T cells by week 6 at 0.1 to 3.0 mg/kg.

The repertoire was sequenced with immunoSEQ multiplex PCR; TCRdb's copy has only in-frame clones and lacks some. The sample contains 84,000 or so clones, around nine tenths of which appear only once. The sequence derives from an adult with an advanced solid tumor such as melanoma, head and neck, liver or kidney cancer. The source was CD4+ or CD8+ T cells sorted from blood, collected in a trial of the OX40 agonist ivuxolimab.

The CDR3 bases are TGCGCCAGCAGCTATACCACAGGGCTTGGGGCCAACGTCCTGACTTTC. It is translated as CASSYTTGLGANVLTF. The chain has TRBV5-1 and TRBJ2-6, with D possibly matching TRBD1 (6 bases). V shed 3 bases and J shed 3 bases, with 13 bases lying between them. From germline, CDR1 is SGHRS and CDR2 YFSETQ. The length of the CDR3 is 16 residues.